The clone carrying this TCR beta chain came up many times. Amplification of TCRs used a constant-region primer and V-primer adapter for approximately 18 PCR cycles. The isolated mRNA underwent amplification through in vitro transcription. From the reads, TCRdb called clonotypes with MiXCR, one entry per CDR3 protein. Of over 50,000 distinct CDR3 sequences listed, around a third were seen once; the top ten hold 8% to 9%. The data originate from a study of low-dose radiotherapy and immunotherapy resistance in tumors. Overall study context: Cohort 1 patients were irradiated with 0.5 Gy fractions every 2 weeks to 6.5 Gy total. Ipilimumab 1 mg/kg every six weeks, together with nivolumab 240 mg every two weeks, was given intravenously to patients.

Time point given: after trial treatment. Treatment of the sample: LDRT plus nivolumab, ipilimumab, low-dose cyclophosphamide and aspirin (RACIN trial). Low-dose radiotherapy and low-dose cyclophosphamide, together with aspirin, ipilimumab and nivolumab, were given to donors. V was pared by 6 bases and J by 4 bases, with 16 bases between. The CDR3 is made up of 14 amino acids. Germline values: CDR1 ENHRY, CDR2 SYGVKD. The input for sequencing was PBMCs, taken after low-dose radiotherapy plus immunotherapy. The source is a male donor with rectosigmoid adenocarcinoma. The rearrangement uses TRBV10-3 and TRBJ2-7; no definite D call. The CDR3 bases are TGTGCCATCAGCCAACAAGGGTATAGGTACGAGCAGTACTTC. It yields the protein CAISQQGYRYEQYF.